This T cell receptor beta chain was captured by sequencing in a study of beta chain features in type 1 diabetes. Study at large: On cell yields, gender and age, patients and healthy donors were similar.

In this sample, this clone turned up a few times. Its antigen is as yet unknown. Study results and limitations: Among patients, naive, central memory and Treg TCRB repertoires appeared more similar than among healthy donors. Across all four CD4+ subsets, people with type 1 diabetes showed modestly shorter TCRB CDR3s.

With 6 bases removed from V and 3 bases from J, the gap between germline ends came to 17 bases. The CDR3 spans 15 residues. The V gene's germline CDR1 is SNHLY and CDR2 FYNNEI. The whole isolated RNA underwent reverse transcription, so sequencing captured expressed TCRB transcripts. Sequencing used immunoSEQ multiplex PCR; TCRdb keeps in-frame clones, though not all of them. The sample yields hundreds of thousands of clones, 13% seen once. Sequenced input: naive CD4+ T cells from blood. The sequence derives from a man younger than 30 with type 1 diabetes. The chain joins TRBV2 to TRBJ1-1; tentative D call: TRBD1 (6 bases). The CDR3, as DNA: TGTGCCAGCAGAGGTGCTGGAGGGGGTCACACTGAAGCTTTCTTT. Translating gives CASRGAGGGHTEAFF.